One sample yielded the 20 T cell receptor beta chains listed below, sequenced in a study of T cells after yellow fever vaccination. Via MiXCR, TCRdb re-called the 5' RACE reads, giving one row per CDR3 protein. The sample yields some 670,000 distinct CDR3 sequences, 9% to 15% seen once. Here the sequenced sample was PBMCs, taken on the day of the yellow fever booster vaccination. Source of these receptors: a young man who received the YFV17D yellow fever vaccine.

This clonotype was seen a single time. V usage is TRBV7-2 and J usage is TRBJ1-2; TRBD1 aligns across 7 bases. Looked up from germline, CDR1 is SGHTA and CDR2 is FQGNSA. The V gene end was trimmed by 5 bases and the J gene end by 0 bases; junction bases not matched to a gene: 6. The CDR3 spans 15 residues. CDR3 sequence: CASSTGQVANYGYTF. The CDR3 DNA reads as TGTGCCAGCAGCACTGGACAGGTGGCTAACTATGGCTACACCTTC.

This clonotype was picked up a small number of times. This chain uses TRBV28 with TRBJ2-2, with TRBD2 matching over 13 bases. Losses at the gene ends were 6 bases for V and 6 bases for J; bases not matched to a gene: 7. This CDR3 is built from 16 residues. CDR1 and CDR2 (germline): MDHEN, SYDVKM. The CDR3 sequence is CASRTSGRKGSGELFF. CDR3 DNA sequence: TGTGCCAGCAGGACTAGCGGGAGGAAGGGGTCCGGGGAGCTGTTTTTT.

This clonotype appeared many times. The rearrangement joins TRBV7-2 to TRBJ2-7; 7 nucleotides agree with TRBD2. This CDR3 spans 13 amino acids. Germline loops: CDR1 SGHTA, CDR2 FQGNSA. V lost 4 bases to trimming and J lost 9 bases; unmatched junction nucleotides: 9. The CDR3 DNA follows: TGTGCCAGCAGCTCCGAGCGGACTAGTCGGCAGTACTTC. Amino acids: CASSSERTSRQYF. Using reference TRBV7-2 and TRBJ2-7 for the parts outside the CDR3, the full variable domain is GAGVSQSPSNKVTEKGKDVELRCDPISGHTALYWYRQSLGQGLEFLIYFQGNSAPDKSGLPSDRFSAERTGGSVSTLTIQRTQQEDSAVYLCASSSERTSRQYFGPGTRLTVT.

Remarks on this clonotype: The junction departs from germline at one end; a sequencing error may be responsible. The chain links TRBV10-3 to TRBJ2-2, with TRBD1 matching 7 bases. This CDR3 contains 14 residues. The germline gives CDR1 ENHRY, CDR2 SYGVKD. CDR3 coding DNA: TGTGCCATCAGGGGACAGTTAGACACCGGGGAGATGTTTTTT. It translates to CAIRGQLDTGEMFF.

This sequence joins TRBV5-1 and TRBJ2-7; TRBD2 might be the D (6 bases). Germline V gene lookup returns CDR1 SGHRS and CDR2 YFSETQ. V lost 3 bases and J lost 5, with 15 bases in between. The CDR3 has 14 amino acids. The chain's CDR3 is CASSSGPGGDEQYF. The CDR3 DNA follows: TGCGCCAGCAGCTCCGGGCCGGGCGGGGACGAGCAGTACTTC. The variable domain in full, with the rest retrieved from reference TRBV5-1 and TRBJ2-7, is KAGVTQTPRYLIKTRGQQVTLSCSPISGHRSVSWYQQTPGQGLQFLFEYFSETQRNKGNFPGRFSGRQFSNSRSEMNVSTLELGDSALYLCASSSGPGGDEQYFGPGTRLTVT.

This clonotype has ten or more counts. At one of its ends the junction is not consistent with the germline gene, which may arise from a read error. The V call is TRBV28, the J call TRBJ1-1; TRBD1 is a possible D gene (5 bases). Per the germline V gene, CDR1 is MDHEN and CDR2 is SYDVKM. The CDR3 contains 13 residues. This CDR3 is CASSWRGNTEAFF. The CDR3 coding sequence is TGTGCCAGTAGTTGGAGGGGAAACACTGAAGCTTTCTTT.

The chain links TRBV23-1 to TRBJ2-5; D unresolved. TRBV23-1 is given ORF status, its function remaining uncertain. The CDR3 length is 14 residues. V lost 2 bases and J lost 3, with 10 bases in between. CDR3 protein: CASSQKNREETQYF. CDR3 coding DNA: TGCGCCAGCAGTCAAAAAAACAGAGAAGAGACCCAGTACTTC.

The chain employs TRBV20-1 and TRBJ2-1; 7 bases fit TRBD2. V was clipped by 6 bases and J by 16 bases; unmatched bases: 12. CDR1 and CDR2 from the germline V gene are DFQATT and SNEGSKA (reference sequence). The CDR3 length is 11 residues. The CDR3 sequence is CSAELAAQVFF. CDR3 coding DNA: TGCAGTGCGGAGCTAGCGGCCCAGGTTTTCTTC.

V is TRBV11-2 and J is TRBJ2-5, with D perhaps matching TRBD2 (7 bases). CDR3 size: 15 residues. Trimming took off 5 bases at V and 5 bases at J, with 18 bases between the two ends. CDR1 is SGHAT and CDR2 is FQNNGV in the germline V gene. The CDR3 here is CASSLTAGQMETQYF. The CDR3 region has the DNA TGTGCCAGCAGCCTAACAGCGGGACAAATGGAGACCCAGTACTTC.

This clonotype has a handful of counts. This chain connects TRBV25-1 to TRBJ1-6; no firm D call. Deletions cut 6 bases from V and 5 bases from J, with 14 bases between. This CDR3 spans 15 amino acids. From germline, CDR1 is MGHDK and CDR2 SYGVNS. The CDR3 bases are TGTGCCAGCAGCAGTGCGCGATCGGATAATTCACCCCTCCACTTT. Protein product: CASSSARSDNSPLHF.

In this sample, this clonotype turned up a few times. The chain is built from TRBV20-1 and TRBJ2-1, with D unclear. The CDR3 is 14 residues long. CDR1 and CDR2 (germline): DFQATT, SNEGSKA (reference sequence). V lost 2 bases and J 4 bases, leaving 12 bases between the germline ends. The CDR3 DNA sequence: TGCAGTGCTAGAACGAGGACCAGTTACAATGAGCAGTTCTTC. Its translation: CSARTRTSYNEQFF.

J is TRBJ2-2 and V is TRBV6-5; D is unclear. V was shortened by 7 bases and J by 4 bases, with 7 bases between the two germline ends. CDR3 length equals 12 residues. CDR1 is MNHEY and CDR2 is SVGAGI in the germline V gene. CDR3 sequence: CASTAVTGELFF. CDR3 DNA sequence: TGTGCCAGCACGGCGGTCACCGGGGAGCTGTTTTTT.

This clonotype has a count of ten or more. The gene calls are TRBV28 and TRBJ2-3, with 13 nucleotides matching TRBD2. Looked up from germline, CDR1 is MDHEN and CDR2 is SYDVKM. There are 15 residues in the CDR3. With V trimmed by 6 bases and J by 3 bases, 3 bases remained unmatched. CDR3 sequence reads: CASSKLAGGTDTQYF. Written as DNA, the CDR3 is TGTGCCAGCAGCAAACTAGCGGGAGGGACAGATACGCAGTATTTT.

A few counts support this clonotype. The chain combines TRBV7-3 with TRBJ1-2, with 8 bases that match TRBD1. There are 16 residues in the CDR3. V lost 0 bases, J lost 1 base, and 4 bases stayed unmatched. Germline V gene sequence: CDR1 SGHTA, CDR2 FQGTGA. As DNA, the CDR3 is TGTGCCAGCAGCTTAACGGCAGGGGGCCATAACTATGGCTACACCTTC. It translates to CASSLTAGGHNYGYTF.

The chain recombines TRBV5-4 with TRBJ2-3; maybe TRBD2 (5 bases). CDR1 is SGHNT, CDR2 YYREEE, per germline (reference sequence). The CDR3 extends over 14 amino acids. V lost 4 bases, J lost 0 bases, and 9 bases lay in between. The DNA for the CDR3 is TGTGCCAGCAGCCCTTGGACTAGCACAGATACGCAGTATTTT. Translating it yields CASSPWTSTDTQYF.

The chain combines TRBV4-3 with TRBJ2-3; TRBD2 aligns across 8 bases. V shed 0 bases, J shed 9 bases, and the junction held 5 bases outside the gene matches. The CDR3 has 14 residues. From germline, CDR1 is LGHNA and CDR2 YSLEER. The CDR3 is CASSQDRAGGTQYF. The CDR3 DNA reads as TGCGCCAGCAGCCAAGATAGGGCGGGAGGAACGCAGTATTTT.

The CDR3 nucleotides read TGTGCCAGCAGTTACGCGAGAGCCAAAAACATTCAGTACTTC. It yields the protein CASSYARAKNIQYF. The rearrangement uses TRBV6-5 and TRBJ2-4, with D hard to call. The CDR3 is 14 amino acids. Germline V gives CDR1 MNHEY, CDR2 SVGAGI. Trimming left V 2 bases short and J 0 bases short, with 5 bases between.

There are many counts of this clonotype. This chain uses TRBV12-3 or TRBV12-4 with TRBJ2-7; the D is unclear. The CDR3 consists of 13 residues. The ends were cut back, 0 bases at V and 1 base at J, with 4 bases in the middle. CDR3 DNA: TGTGCCAGCAGTTTAGCGCTGTCCTACGAGCAGTACTTC. Translating gives CASSLALSYEQYF.

This chain connects TRBV20-1 to TRBJ2-7; unclear D gene. The germline gives CDR1 DFQATT, CDR2 SNEGSKA (reference sequence). V gave up 4 bases and J gave up 0 bases, with 13 bases separating them. This CDR3 spans 14 amino acids. The CDR3 sequence: CSANLGPSSYEQYF. The CDR3 DNA is TGCAGTGCTAATCTTGGCCCAAGCTCCTACGAGCAGTACTTC.

The chain couples TRBV27 to TRBJ1-2; 7 positions agree with TRBD1. The ends lost 6 bases at V and 8 bases at J; junction bases unmatched: 21. The CDR3 runs to 17 residues. Per the germline V gene, CDR1 is MNHEY and CDR2 is SMNVEV (reference sequence). In DNA, the CDR3 is TGTGCCAGCAGAGGGGGGGGGAAGACAGGGATGAGTGCGGGCTACACCTTC. Protein: CASRGGGKTGMSAGYTF.